These T cell receptor beta chains were read from a single sample in a study of cytomegalovirus exposure and HLA in healthy donors. Generated by immunoSEQ multiplex PCR, the TCRdb table keeps only in-frame clones and is missing some. Here the sample spans roughly 45,000 clones, roughly 92% being singletons. Sequences were obtained from PBMCs. The source is a man in his late teens or twenties in good health and CMV-seronegative. Both conserved end residues are part of each CDR3. Each record gives: V gene, clone size, D gene, J gene, CDR3 DNA, CDR3 protein. The D gene is left open where the match is weak. Rows give clone size only sometimes, using once, few, many, or a class for an expanded clone.

V: TRBV7-3
size: NA
D: TRBD1
J: TRBJ2-2
DNA: TGTGCCAGCAGCTTAACGCAGGGACAGGGAACCGGGGAGCTGTTTTTT
CDR3: CASSLTQGQGTGELFF

V: TRBV27
size: NA
D: NA
J: TRBJ1-5
DNA: TGTGCCAGCAGTTTATCAGGGGATCAGCCCCAGCATTTT
CDR3: CASSLSGDQPQHF

V: TRBV11-1
size: NA
D: NA
J: TRBJ1-1
DNA: TGTGCCAGCAGCTTCCGGGGTTCCAACACTGAAGCTTTCTTT
CDR3: CASSFRGSNTEAFF

V: TRBV5-1
size: NA
D: NA
J: TRBJ1-1
DNA: TGCGCCAGCAGCGTCAGGGGCGGTAACACTGAAGCTTTCTTT
CDR3: CASSVRGGNTEAFF

V: TRBV9
size: NA
D: TRBD1
J: TRBJ1-3
DNA: TGTGCCAGCAGCGTAGAAGCAGGGGGTGGAAACACCATATATTTT
CDR3: CASSVEAGGGNTIYF

V: TRBV5-4
size: NA
D: TRBD1
J: TRBJ2-3
DNA: TGTGCCAGCAGCTCAGCCAGACAGGGCCAAGATACGCAGTATTTT
CDR3: CASSSARQGQDTQYF

V: TRBV6-5
size: NA
D: TRBD1
J: TRBJ2-7
DNA: TGTGCCAGCAGTTACCGTGCAGGGGGCCTCTCCTACGAGCAGTACTTC
CDR3: CASSYRAGGLSYEQYF

V: TRBV6-1
size: NA
D: TRBD1
J: TRBJ2-7
DNA: TGTGCCAGCAGTGAAGCGCTTCTAAGGTGGGACAGGCTACACGAGCAGTACTTC
CDR3: CASSEALLRWDRLHEQYF

V: TRBV6-1
size: NA
D: TRBD2
J: TRBJ2-1
DNA: TGTGCCAGCAGTGAACTAGCGGGGGGGAGGGATGAGCAGTTCTTC
CDR3: CASSELAGGRDEQFF

V: TRBV27
size: few
D: NA
J: TRBJ2-1
DNA: TGTGCCAGCAGTCCGGGAGCCACCTACAATGAGCAGTTCTTC
CDR3: CASSPGATYNEQFF

V: TRBV9
size: NA
D: TRBD1
J: TRBJ1-5
DNA: TGTGCCAGCAGCCCCACGGGACAGGGAAATCAGCCCCAGCATTTT
CDR3: CASSPTGQGNQPQHF

V: TRBV6-1
size: NA
D: NA
J: TRBJ2-7
DNA: TGTGCCAGCAGTGCGACTGAGTACGAGCAGTACTTC
CDR3: CASSATEYEQYF

V: TRBV4-1
size: NA
D: TRBD2
J: TRBJ2-1
DNA: TGCGCCAGCAGCCAGATTGGGACTAGTAGCAATGAGCAGTTCTTC
CDR3: CASSQIGTSSNEQFF

V: TRBV6-5
size: NA
D: NA
J: TRBJ2-1
DNA: TGTGCCAGCAGTTACGTCGGGAGCTTGGGCAATGAGCAGTTCTTC
CDR3: CASSYVGSLGNEQFF

V: TRBV7-3
size: NA
D: NA
J: TRBJ1-5
DNA: TGTGCCAGCAGCCCTTCTGGGGGGGGCAATCAGCCCCAGCATTTT
CDR3: CASSPSGGGNQPQHF

V: TRBV6-5
size: NA
D: TRBD1
J: TRBJ2-1
DNA: TGTGCCAGCATGCGGGGACAGGGCCTCAATGAGCAGTTCTTC
CDR3: CASMRGQGLNEQFF

V: TRBV6-5
size: once
D: NA
J: TRBJ2-1
DNA: TGTGCCAGCAGCGACTCGCGCGCTTACAATGAGCAGTTCTTC
CDR3: CASSDSRAYNEQFF

V: TRBV5-4
size: NA
D: TRBD1
J: TRBJ1-2
DNA: TGTGCCAGCAGCCGCGGGACAGGCCTATCCGGCTACACCTTC
CDR3: CASSRGTGLSGYTF

V: TRBV9
size: NA
D: TRBD2
J: TRBJ2-5
DNA: TGTGCCAGCAGCGTAGAGACTAGCGGGAGGGCCCCCCCACAAGAGACCCAGTACTTC
CDR3: CASSVETSGRAPPQETQYF

V: TRBV7-2
size: few
D: TRBD1
J: TRBJ1-4
DNA: TGTGCCAGCAGCGTCGCCAGGGGGAGTGAAAAACTGTTTTTT
CDR3: CASSVARGSEKLFF

V: TRBV4-3
size: NA
D: NA
J: TRBJ1-2
DNA: TGCGCCAGCAGCCAAGAGGGGGACACCAGATATGGCTACACCTTC
CDR3: CASSQEGDTRYGYTF

V: TRBV19
size: NA
D: NA
J: TRBJ2-2
DNA: TGTGCCAGTAGTATCCTAGGTACGGGCACCGGGGAGCTGTTTTTT
CDR3: CASSILGTGTGELFF

V: TRBV28
size: NA
D: TRBD1
J: TRBJ1-1
DNA: TGTGCCAGCAGAGACAGGGGGAGCACTGAAGCTTTCTTT
CDR3: CASRDRGSTEAFF

V: TRBV19
size: NA
D: NA
J: TRBJ2-1
DNA: TGTGCCAGTAGTTCGGTCGGAGGAAGGTTCAAGGGAAACAATGAGCAGTTCTTC
CDR3: CASSSVGGRFKGNNEQFF

V: TRBV27
size: once
D: NA
J: TRBJ1-1
DNA: TGTGCCAGCAGGGGCCCCGGTGGAAGGTTGAACACTGAAGCTTTCTTT
CDR3: CASRGPGGRLNTEAFF

V: TRBV4-3
size: once
D: NA
J: TRBJ2-3
DNA: TGCGCCAGCAGCCAAGAGCAGGGCGCAGATACGCAGTATTTT
CDR3: CASSQEQGADTQYF

V: TRBV6-5
size: NA
D: TRBD2
J: TRBJ2-7
DNA: TGTGCCAGCAGCCGATCTAGCGGGAGCTCCTACGAGCAGTACTTC
CDR3: CASSRSSGSSYEQYF

V: TRBV15
size: NA
D: TRBD1
J: TRBJ1-4
DNA: TGTGCCACCAGCAGAGAACGACAGGGAAATGAAAAACTGTTTTTT
CDR3: CATSRERQGNEKLFF

V: TRBV19
size: NA
D: TRBD2
J: TRBJ2-7
DNA: TGTGCCAGTATGCAGACTAGCGGGAGAACCTCCTCGGGCGAGCAGTACTTC
CDR3: CASMQTSGRTSSGEQYF

V: TRBV28
size: NA
D: TRBD1
J: TRBJ1-1
DNA: TGTGCCAGCAGTTCAACCCGAGGGACAGTCATGAACACTGAAGCTTTCTTT
CDR3: CASSSTRGTVMNTEAFF

V: TRBV9
size: NA
D: TRBD1
J: TRBJ1-4
DNA: TGTGCCAGCAGTACAGGGGTAGGGGAAAAACTGTTTTTT
CDR3: CASSTGVGEKLFF

V: TRBV6-1
size: few
D: NA
J: TRBJ1-1
DNA: TGTGCCAGCAAGGCAGGTAGGAACACTGAAGCTTTCTTT
CDR3: CASKAGRNTEAFF

V: TRBV4-2
size: NA
D: NA
J: TRBJ1-5
DNA: TGTGCCAGCAGCCAAGATCGGCCAGGGAATCAGCCCCAGCATTTT
CDR3: CASSQDRPGNQPQHF

V: TRBV29-1
size: once
D: NA
J: TRBJ2-1
DNA: TGCAGCGTTGGACGCCCGGTGAGCGCCCCGAACACCTACAATGAGCAGTTCTTC
CDR3: CSVGRPVSAPNTYNEQFF

V: TRBV9
size: NA
D: NA
J: TRBJ2-2
DNA: TGTGCCAGCAGCATAAACACCGGGGAGCTGTTTTTT
CDR3: CASSINTGELFF

V: TRBV11-1
size: NA
D: NA
J: TRBJ2-7
DNA: TGTGCCAGCAGCTTAGACCAGGGTGGGCTCTTCGAGCAGTACTTC
CDR3: CASSLDQGGLFEQYF

V: TRBV29-1
size: NA
D: TRBD1
J: TRBJ1-2
DNA: TGCAGCGTTGGTGACAGGGGGGGGTACACCTTC
CDR3: CSVGDRGGYTF

V: TRBV18
size: once
D: TRBD2
J: TRBJ2-5
DNA: TGTGCCAGCTCTCCGGGAACGGGGGGGCATTTGAAGACCCAGTACTTC
CDR3: CASSPGTGGHLKTQYF

V: TRBV6-1
size: NA
D: NA
J: TRBJ2-7
DNA: TGTGCCAGCAGTGAAGGTTCAGGGGCTAACTACGAGCAGTACTTC
CDR3: CASSEGSGANYEQYF

V: TRBV6-5
size: NA
D: NA
J: TRBJ1-6
DNA: TGTGCCAGCAGCTTCCCCGGGAATTCACCCCTCCACTTT
CDR3: CASSFPGNSPLHF

V: TRBV15
size: NA
D: NA
J: TRBJ2-2
DNA: TGTGCCACCAGCAGACCTTCCTTAAGACTAAGTCTTACCGGGGAGCTGTTTTTT
CDR3: CATSRPSLRLSLTGELFF

V: TRBV9
size: NA
D: TRBD1
J: TRBJ1-6
DNA: TGTGCCAGCAGCGTAGGATCAGGGGGCCCCCATAATTCACCCCTCCACTTT
CDR3: CASSVGSGGPHNSPLHF

V: TRBV7-2
size: NA
D: NA
J: TRBJ1-2
DNA: TGTGCCAGCAGCTATACTAGGGAGGGCTATGGCTACACCTTC
CDR3: CASSYTREGYGYTF

V: TRBV7-8
size: NA
D: TRBD1
J: TRBJ2-7
DNA: TGTGCCAGCAGCCATGGACAGGGGAGGGAGCAGTACTTC
CDR3: CASSHGQGREQYF

V: TRBV5-1
size: NA
D: TRBD2
J: TRBJ2-3
DNA: TGCGCCAGCAGCTTGGGGACTAGCGGGGGGGCGACAGATACGCAGTATTTT
CDR3: CASSLGTSGGATDTQYF

V: TRBV10-3
size: NA
D: TRBD1
J: TRBJ1-1
DNA: TGTGCCAGCATAGTGGGACAGGGGGCAGGGAGGACTGAAGCTTTCTTT
CDR3: CASIVGQGAGRTEAFF

V: TRBV6-4
size: NA
D: TRBD1
J: TRBJ1-6
DNA: TGTGCCAGCAGCCCGGGACAGGGGAGTTCACCCCTCCACTTT
CDR3: CASSPGQGSSPLHF

V: TRBV5-5
size: few
D: NA
J: TRBJ2-4
DNA: TGTGCCAGCAGCTTGGTCCCAGGGAACATTCAGTACTTC
CDR3: CASSLVPGNIQYF

V: TRBV11-3
size: NA
D: TRBD2
J: TRBJ2-3
DNA: TGTGCCAGCAGCCCGCGGACTAGCGGCGGAGACTACACAGATACGCAGTATTTT
CDR3: CASSPRTSGGDYTDTQYF

V: TRBV7-6
size: NA
D: TRBD2
J: TRBJ2-6
DNA: TGTGCCAGCAGCTTAGGACTAGCGGGGGTCTCTGGGGCCAACGTCCTGACTTTC
CDR3: CASSLGLAGVSGANVLTF